The entry below gives a single T cell receptor beta chain sequence along with its context. Its antigen is unidentified. Since all of the isolated RNA was reverse transcribed, expressed TCRB transcripts were what got sequenced. This table comes from immunoSEQ multiplex PCR, and its TCRdb copy is limited to in-frame clones, with some not included. The data contain about 140,000 clones, 9% to 10% of them singletons. Cell sorting via CD45RO/CCR7/CD25/CD127/CD95/CD27 was performed to obtain CD4+ naive, central memory, regulatory and stem cell-like memory cells. These data belong to a study of beta chain features in type 1 diabetes. Looked up from germline, CDR1 is SQVTM and CDR2 is ANQGSEA. The trim removed 7 bases at V and 7 bases at J, leaving 7 bases unmatched. The CDR3 contains 13 residues. Study-wide results and limits: In the patient group, naive, central memory and Treg TCRB repertoires seemed more alike than in the healthy donor group. A pattern of fewer insertions and more deletions at VDJ junctions was seen in type 1 diabetes patients. A moderate, significant TCRB CDR3 shortening appeared in type 1 diabetes across four CD4+ subsets.

This TCR came from a woman in her forties in good health. V gene TRBV29-1 combines with J gene TRBJ2-1; 10 nucleotides match TRBD1. The sequenced sample was central memory CD4+ T cells from blood. CDR3 DNA: TGCAGCGGCGACAGGGGGCGAGCAAATGAGCAGTTCTTC. Translating it yields CSGDRGRANEQFF.